This entry describes one T cell receptor (beta chain). The antigen is undetermined. Other DNA sequences in the same sample also yield this CDR3. With 60 Vbeta and 13 Jbeta primers, the PCR was carried out. Clones were sequenced by immunoSEQ multiplex PCR, and TCRdb holds only the in-frame ones, with some missing. The sample shows roughly 80,000 clones, 62% of them seen only once. The sample belongs to a study of cytomegalovirus exposure and HLA in healthy donors. The wider study: The study's early data release held about 85 million unique TCRs from HLA-typed donors.

Findings and caveats of the study: Immune exposure data for these donors was limited to CMV serostatus.

The germline V and J ends were trimmed by 6 bases and 7 bases, with 13 bases remaining between them. Germline CDR1 SQVTM, CDR2 ANQGSEA. This CDR3 is built from 13 residues. The sequence came from a male donor in good health and CMV-seropositive. The sample was PBMCs. The J gene is TRBJ1-6, the V gene TRBV29-1; D is possibly TRBD1 (5 bases). The CDR3: CSVQAGRNSPLHF. CDR3 coding DNA: TGCAGCGTCCAGGCGGGGCGGAATTCACCCCTCCACTTT.